This T cell receptor beta chain emerged from a study of Ad26.COV2.S vaccination and SARS-CoV-2 variants. Study-wide context: Intramuscularly, Ad26.COV2.S was given either once or twice, 56 days apart. Broader study findings: It was found that vaccine and placebo recipients had similar non-spike TCR breadth. Possible underestimation of total T cell responses by the TCR breadth and depth analyses was noted.

The repertoire was sequenced with immunoSEQ multiplex PCR; TCRdb's copy has only in-frame clones and lacks some. The sample contains hundreds of thousands of clones, approximately 88% of which appear only once. The treatment here: over 15 received Ad26.COV2.S at low or high dose, single or two shots; 5 received placebo; per-sample allocation not given. Collection of samples fell on day 63 after the first vaccine or placebo injection. Deletions cut 4 bases from V and 2 bases from J, with 15 bases between. Germline lookup yields CDR1 SGDLS and CDR2 YYNGEE. The CDR3 has 16 residues. About this clone: What it recognizes is unknown.

The chain recombines TRBV9 with TRBJ2-2; D is undetermined. Here the sequenced sample was peripheral blood, taken in a trial of Ad26.COV2.S vaccine versus placebo. The origin of this receptor is a person aged 18 to 59 who received the Ad26.COV2.S COVID-19 vaccine or a placebo. CDR3 amino acids: CASSPPALSNTGELFF. The DNA for the CDR3 is TGTGCCAGCAGCCCCCCTGCGTTGAGTAACACCGGGGAGCTGTTTTTT. The variable domain in full, completed from reference TRBV9 and TRBJ2-2, reads DSGVTQTPKHLITATGQRVTLRCSPRSGDLSVYWYQQSLDQGLQFLIQYYNGEERAKGNILERFSAQQFPDLHSELNLSSLELGDSALYFCASSPPALSNTGELFFGEGSRLTVL.